What follows is one T cell receptor beta chain and its context. A second PCR, run for roughly 7 to 11 cycles, used a sample-barcoded 5' primer plus a J-beta primer mix. TCRdb redid the calling of the 5' RACE reads with MiXCR, one entry per CDR3 protein. This table holds 700,000 to 900,000 distinct CDR3 sequences, 20% to 30% found once. The source of the sample is a study of blood T cells in healthy people across ages. Germline CDR1 and CDR2: MNHNY and SVGAGI (reference sequence). V was cut by 4 bases and J by 6 bases, with 16 bases left in between. CDR3 length: 15 amino acids. The same sample was also used in a study of T cells of mothers and their children. That investigation notes: A handful of children and their three healthy Caucasian mothers were the donors. Using around 1.6 ug per 15 ul, all extracted RNA underwent cDNA synthesis. Persistent microchimeric T cell clones were sought, and none were detected.

V gene TRBV6-6 combines with J gene TRBJ2-1, with D uncertain. The sample comprised blood. The receptor's source is a boy aged 5-17 years in good health. The CDR3 loop reads CASSLGLGLTNEQFF. The DNA for the CDR3 is TGTGCCAGCAGTTTAGGATTGGGATTGACCAATGAGCAGTTCTTC.